This record looks at one T cell receptor (beta chain) sequence and its context. Its antigen is not identified. This sample was taken from a study of cytomegalovirus exposure and HLA in healthy donors. Primers: 60 Vbeta forward and 13 Jbeta reverse. Only in-frame clones appear in the TCRdb table, and some are missing; sequencing was by immunoSEQ multiplex PCR. The table lists about 63,000 clones, approximately 71% of them singletons. Study-wide results and caveats: In a later analysis, V- and J-gene trimming of beta chains associated with a DCLRE1C missense variant, replicated independently. According to the study, roughly 160 TCR beta chains were cytomegalovirus-associated.

Trimming removed 2 bases from V and 7 bases from J; junction bases left unmatched: 12. There are 18 residues in the CDR3. CDR1 MNHEY and CDR2 SMNVEV come from the germline V gene (reference sequence). The V call is TRBV27, the J call TRBJ2-1, with 12 bases lining up with TRBD2. Sequenced sample: PBMCs. The source is a man aged 45 to 65 in good health and CMV-seropositive. The CDR3 nucleotides are TGTGCCAGCAGTTTAATTGGAGGTCTAGCGGGAGGGGGTAATGAGCAGTTCTTC. Translating gives CASSLIGGLAGGGNEQFF.